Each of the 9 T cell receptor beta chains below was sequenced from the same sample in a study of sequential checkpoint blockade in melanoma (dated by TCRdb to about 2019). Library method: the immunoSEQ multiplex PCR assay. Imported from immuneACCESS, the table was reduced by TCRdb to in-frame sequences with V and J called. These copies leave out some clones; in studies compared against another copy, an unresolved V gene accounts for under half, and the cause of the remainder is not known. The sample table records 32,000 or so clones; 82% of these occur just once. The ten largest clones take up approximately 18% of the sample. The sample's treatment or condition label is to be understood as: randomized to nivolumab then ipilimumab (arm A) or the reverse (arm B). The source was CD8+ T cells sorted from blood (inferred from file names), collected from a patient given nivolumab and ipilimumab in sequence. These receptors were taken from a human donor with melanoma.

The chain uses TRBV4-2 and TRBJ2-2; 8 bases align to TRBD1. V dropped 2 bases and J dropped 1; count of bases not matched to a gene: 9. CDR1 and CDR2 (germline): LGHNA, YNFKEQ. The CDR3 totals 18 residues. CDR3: CASSQLLRGRWNTGELFF. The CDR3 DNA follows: TGTGCCAGCAGCCAACTTCTCAGGGGGCGATGGAACACCGGGGAGCTGTTTTTT.

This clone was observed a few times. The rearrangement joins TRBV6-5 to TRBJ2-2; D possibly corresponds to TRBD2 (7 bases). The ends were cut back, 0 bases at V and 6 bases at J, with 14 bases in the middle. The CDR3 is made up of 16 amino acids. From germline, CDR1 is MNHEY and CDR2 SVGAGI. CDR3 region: CASSYSRGGASGELFF. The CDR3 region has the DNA TGTGCCAGCAGTTACTCAAGAGGGGGGGCCTCCGGGGAGCTGTTTTTT.

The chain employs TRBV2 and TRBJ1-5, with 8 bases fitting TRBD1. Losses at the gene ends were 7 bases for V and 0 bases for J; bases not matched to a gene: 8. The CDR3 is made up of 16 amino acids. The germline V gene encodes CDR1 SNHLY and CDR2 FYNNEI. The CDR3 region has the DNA TGTGCCAGCAAATCAGGGGGCGGTTATAGCAATCAGCCCCAGCATTTT. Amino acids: CASKSGGGYSNQPQHF.

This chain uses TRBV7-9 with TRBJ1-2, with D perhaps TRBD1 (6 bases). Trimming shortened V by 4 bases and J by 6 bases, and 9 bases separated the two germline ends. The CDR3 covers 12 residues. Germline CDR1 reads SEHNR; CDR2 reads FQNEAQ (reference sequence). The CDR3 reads CASSWAGDGYTF. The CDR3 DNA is TGTGCCAGCAGCTGGGCAGGGGATGGCTACACCTTC.

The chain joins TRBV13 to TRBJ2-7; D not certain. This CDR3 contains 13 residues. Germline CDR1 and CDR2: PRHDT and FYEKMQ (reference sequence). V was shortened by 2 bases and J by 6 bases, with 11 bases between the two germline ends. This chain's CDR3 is CASSLRSRIEQYF. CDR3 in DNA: TGTGCCAGCAGCTTACGGTCGCGGATCGAGCAGTACTTC. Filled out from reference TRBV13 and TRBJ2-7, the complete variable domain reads AAGVIQSPRHLIKEKRETATLKCYPIPRHDTVYWYQQGPGQDPQFLISFYEKMQSDKGSIPDRFSAQQFSDYHSELNMSSLELGDSALYFCASSLRSRIEQYFGPGTRLTVT.

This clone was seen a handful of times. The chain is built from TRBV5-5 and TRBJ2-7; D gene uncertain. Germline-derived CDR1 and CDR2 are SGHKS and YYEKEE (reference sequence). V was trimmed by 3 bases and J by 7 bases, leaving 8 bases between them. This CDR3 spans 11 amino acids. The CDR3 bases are TGTGCCAGCAGCTCTAGTGTAGAGCAGTACTTC. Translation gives CASSSSVEQYF.

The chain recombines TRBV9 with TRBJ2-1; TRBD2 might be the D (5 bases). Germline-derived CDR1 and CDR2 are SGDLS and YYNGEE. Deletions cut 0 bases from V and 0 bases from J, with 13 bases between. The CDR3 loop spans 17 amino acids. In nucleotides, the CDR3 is TGTGCCAGCAGCGTAGGAGGTAGCGCGAGCTCCTACAATGAGCAGTTCTTC. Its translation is CASSVGGSASSYNEQFF. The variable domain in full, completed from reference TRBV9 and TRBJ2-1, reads DSGVTQTPKHLITATGQRVTLRCSPRSGDLSVYWYQQSLDQGLQFLIQYYNGEERAKGNILERFSAQQFPDLHSELNLSSLELGDSALYFCASSVGGSASSYNEQFFGPGTRLTVL.

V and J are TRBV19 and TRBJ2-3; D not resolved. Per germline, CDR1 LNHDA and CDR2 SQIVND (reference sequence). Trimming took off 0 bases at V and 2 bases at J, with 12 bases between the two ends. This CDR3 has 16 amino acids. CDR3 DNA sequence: TGTGCCAGTAGTATAGATTTACAGATCCTCACAGATACGCAGTATTTT. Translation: CASSIDLQILTDTQYF.

CDR3 sequence: CASTQEAHEQYF. CDR3 sequence (DNA): TGTGCCAGCACTCAAGAGGCCCACGAGCAGTACTTC. This chain links TRBV25-1 with TRBJ2-7; no clear D gene. Trimming cost V 7 bases and J 5 bases, with 12 bases left between them. The CDR3 runs 12 residues. CDR1 and CDR2 (germline): MGHDK, SYGVNS.